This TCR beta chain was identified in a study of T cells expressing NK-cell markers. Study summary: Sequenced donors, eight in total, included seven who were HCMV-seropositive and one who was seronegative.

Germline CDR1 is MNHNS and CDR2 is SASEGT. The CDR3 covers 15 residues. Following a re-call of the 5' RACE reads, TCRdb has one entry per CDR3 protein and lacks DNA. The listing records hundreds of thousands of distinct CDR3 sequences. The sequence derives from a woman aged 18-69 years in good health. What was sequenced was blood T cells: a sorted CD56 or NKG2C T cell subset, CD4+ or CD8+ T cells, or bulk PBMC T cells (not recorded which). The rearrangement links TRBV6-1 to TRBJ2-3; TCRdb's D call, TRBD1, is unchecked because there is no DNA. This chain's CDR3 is CASSTPRQGSDTQYF.